The 18 T cell receptor beta chains below were found in one sample sequenced in a study of vaccination effects on CD4 cells after COVID-19. TCRdb's copy holds only in-frame clones and misses some; the assay was immunoSEQ multiplex PCR. The sample shows about 28,000 clones, around four fifths of them seen only once. These receptors have no identified antigens. The ViraFEST assay expanded antigen-specific CD4+ T cells with viral peptide pools before sequencing. Culturing for more than eight days preceded CD4+ T cell isolation. The vaccine given was either BNT162b2 or mRNA-1273, in two doses. The input for sequencing was CD4+ T cells from PBMCs cultured with HCoV-NL63 spike peptides, taken after COVID-19 vaccination. Source of these receptors: a human donor who received a COVID-19 vaccine.

This clone was seen just once. The genes are TRBV2 and TRBJ2-3; 13 positions match TRBD2. With V trimmed by 5 bases and J by 6 bases, 5 bases remained unmatched. Per the germline V gene, CDR1 is SNHLY and CDR2 is FYNNEI. The CDR3 sequence is 15 residues long. The CDR3 loop reads CASSPGLAGVDTQYF. In nucleotides, the CDR3 is TGTGCCAGCAGTCCCGGACTAGCGGGAGTTGATACGCAGTATTTT.

The rearrangement uses TRBV5-1 and TRBJ2-2; D is ambiguous. Trimming took off 0 bases at V and 5 bases at J, with 11 bases between the two ends. The CDR3 extends over 15 amino acids. Per germline, CDR1 SGHRS and CDR2 YFSETQ. CDR3 residues: CASSLAGPRTGELFF. CDR3 nucleotide sequence: TGCGCCAGCAGCTTGGCCGGTCCTCGGACCGGGGAGCTGTTTTTT.

This clone was counted between two and nine times. The DNA of the CDR3 is TGTGCCAGCGGATCCGGCGGAAACATTCAGTACTTC. Translating gives CASGSGGNIQYF. J is TRBJ2-4 and V is TRBV14; no reliable D call. This CDR3 spans 12 amino acids. Germline V gene data show CDR1 as SGHDN and CDR2 as FVKESK. V lost 8 bases to trimming and J lost 6 bases, with 11 bases between them.

The rearrangement uses TRBV21-1 and TRBJ1-1; the table's D gene call, TRBD1, was not cross checked with the DNA. TRBV21-1 is marked as a pseudogene. The CDR3 is 17 residues long. CDR3 DNA: TGTGCCAGCTCAACCCTCCCCCTGACAGGGGATTTCACTGAAGCTTTCTTT. Amino acid sequence: CASSTLPLTGDFTEAFF.

Written as DNA, the CDR3 is TGTGCCAGCAGCCTAGCGGGGGTATCTACTAGCACAGATACGCAGTATTTT. This sequence encodes CASSLAGVSTSTDTQYF. This chain uses TRBV9 with TRBJ2-3; TRBD2 aligns across 10 bases. The V gene end was trimmed by 4 bases and the J gene end by 0 bases; junction bases not matched to a gene: 8. The CDR3 extends over 17 amino acids. The V gene's germline CDR1 is SGDLS and CDR2 YYNGEE.

The chain has TRBV27 and TRBJ1-6; D is undetermined. The V end lost 1 base, the J end lost 4 bases, and 5 bases lay between the germline ends. Germline-derived CDR1 and CDR2 are MNHEY and SMNVEV (reference sequence). The CDR3 is made up of 14 amino acids. The CDR3 reads CASSLYQYNSPLHF. CDR3 DNA sequence: TGTGCCAGCAGTTTATATCAGTATAATTCACCCCTCCACTTT.

V and J are TRBV12-3 or TRBV12-4 and TRBJ1-5; D unresolved. Trimming shortened V by 6 bases and J by 5 bases, and 11 bases separated the two germline ends. The CDR3 sequence is 13 residues long. The CDR3 is CASRPHGDQPQHF. CDR3 nucleotides: TGTGCCAGCAGACCCCATGGGGATCAGCCCCAGCATTTT.

CDR3 residues: CASSPPGTGFTDTQYF. In DNA, the CDR3 is TGTGCCAGCTCACCACCCGGGACAGGGTTCACAGATACGCAGTATTTT. The chain is built from TRBV18 and TRBJ2-3; 9 nucleotides align to TRBD1. Germline V gene lookup returns CDR1 KGHSH and CDR2 LQKENI. The CDR3 length is 16 residues. The J segment lost 2 bases and the V segment lost 0 bases, leaving 3 bases of the junction unmatched.

This chain uses TRBV5-1 with TRBJ2-7; D is perhaps TRBD1 or TRBD2 (5 bases each). In germline, CDR1 is SGHRS, CDR2 YFSETQ. V was pared by 0 bases and J by 6 bases, with 13 bases between. This CDR3 region has 14 residues. The CDR3 region has the DNA TGCGCCAGCAGCTTGGGAGGGGTAGGAGGCGAGCAGTACTTC. It translates to CASSLGGVGGEQYF.

V and J are TRBV9 and TRBJ2-7, with unresolved D. The CDR3 is 12 amino acids. V lost 3 bases and J lost 1, with 5 bases in between. Germline assignment: CDR1 SGDLS and CDR2 YYNGEE. The CDR3 DNA reads TGTGCCAGCAGCGCCTCGTCCTACGAGCAGTACTTC. Translating gives CASSASSYEQYF.

This clone has a handful of counts. V and J are TRBV5-1 and TRBJ1-3; possible D gene TRBD1, 6 bases. Trimming pared 4 bases from V and 4 bases from J, leaving 15 bases between. The CDR3 length is 15 residues. Germline V lookup: CDR1 SGHRS, CDR2 YFSETQ. The CDR3 nucleotides are TGCGCCAGCAGCCAAACCCCAGGGGACGGAAACACCATATATTTT. It specifies CASSQTPGDGNTIYF.

This chain uses TRBV11-3 with TRBJ2-1; D assignment may be TRBD1 or TRBD2 (6 bases each). V was cut by 0 bases and J by 5 bases, with 14 bases left in between. The CDR3 spans 16 residues. The germline CDR1 and CDR2 sequences are SGHNT and YENEEA. CDR3 residues: CASSLEQGGVDNEQFF. DNA of the CDR3: TGTGCCAGCAGCTTAGAACAGGGAGGAGTAGACAATGAGCAGTTCTTC.

DNA of the CDR3: TGTGCCAGCAACGAGGGGGCGGGGACTGAAGCTTTCTTT. It codes for CASNEGAGTEAFF. This sequence joins TRBV25-1 and TRBJ1-1, with 7 positions matching TRBD1. V dropped 7 bases and J dropped 5; count of bases not matched to a gene: 7. CDR3 length: 13 residues. Germline CDR1 MGHDK, CDR2 SYGVNS.

The chain carries TRBV7-2 and TRBJ2-3; no clear D gene. Germline CDR1 reads SGHTA; CDR2 reads FQGNSA. V lost 0 bases, J lost 4 bases, and 5 bases lay in between. There are 13 residues in the CDR3. The CDR3 reads CASSLAWSDTQYF. CDR3 DNA: TGTGCCAGCAGCTTAGCATGGTCAGATACGCAGTATTTT.

The DNA of the CDR3 is TGTGCCACCAGGGACATCTCTGGAAACACCATATATTTT. Its translation is CATRDISGNTIYF. The V gene is TRBV15, the J gene TRBJ1-3, with D tentatively TRBD1 (5 bases). The CDR3 is made up of 13 amino acids. Germline assignment: CDR1 LNHNV and CDR2 YYDKDF (reference sequence). The germline V and J ends were trimmed by 6 bases and 0 bases, with 6 bases remaining between them.

V is TRBV5-1 and J is TRBJ1-4; D uncertain. The CDR3 sequence is 14 residues long. V lost 4 bases and J 0 bases, leaving 7 bases between the germline ends. The germline V gene encodes CDR1 SGHRS and CDR2 YFSETQ. The CDR3 reads CASSPTATNEKLFF. The CDR3 DNA reads TGCGCCAGCAGCCCCACTGCAACTAATGAAAAACTGTTTTTT.

This clone was seen just once. The chain carries TRBV5-4 and TRBJ2-5; no clear D gene. Germline V gene data show CDR1 as SGHNT and CDR2 as YYREEE (reference sequence). Between the trimmed V and J ends, which lost 2 bases and 5 bases, there was a span of 10 bases. This CDR3 region has 13 residues. CDR3 sequence (DNA): TGTGCCAGCAGCTTCAACGCGAGGGAGACCCAGTACTTC. Its protein is CASSFNARETQYF. Supplemented by reference TRBV5-4 and TRBJ2-5, the full variable domain reads ETGVTQSPTHLIKTRGQQVTLRCSSQSGHNTVSWYQQALGQGPQFIFQYYREEENGRGNFPPRFSGLQFPNYSSELNVNALELDDSALYLCASSFNARETQYFGPGTRLLVL.

V and J are TRBV6-5 and TRBJ1-1; D is ambiguous. CDR1 and CDR2 (germline): MNHEY, SVGAGI. The length of the CDR3 is 14 residues. The ends were cut back, 2 bases at V and 1 base at J, with 8 bases in the middle. As DNA, the CDR3 is TGTGCCAGCAGTTACCCAGGATCGAACACTGAAGCTTTCTTT. Its translation is CASSYPGSNTEAFF.